Shown below are 15 T cell receptor beta chains from a single sample sequenced in a study of cytotoxic CD8 clonotypes in ibrutinib-treated CLL. Libraries were prepared by immunoSEQ multiplex PCR; TCRdb keeps only in-frame clonotypes and omits some of them. Seen here are some 130,000 clones, about 76% observed once, and the top ten hold about 4.7%. This specimen was PBMCs, taken after 24 months of ibrutinib treatment. These receptors originate from a human donor with chronic lymphocytic leukemia.

The V and J genes are TRBV4-2 and TRBJ1-1; 8 nucleotides agree with TRBD1. CDR1 LGHNA and CDR2 YNFKEQ come from the germline V gene. CDR3 length: 15 residues. V shed 5 bases, J shed 1 base, and the junction held 6 bases outside the gene matches. CDR3 in amino acids: CASSYTGGANTEAFF. CDR3 nucleotide sequence: TGTGCCAGCAGCTACACAGGGGGGGCGAACACTGAAGCTTTCTTT.

This chain connects TRBV23-1 to TRBJ1-1; D may be TRBD1 (6 bases). TRBV23-1 is given ORF status, its function remaining uncertain. This CDR3 comprises 13 residues. Trimming stripped 10 bases from V and 6 bases from J, with 18 bases between. For the CDR3, the DNA is TGCGCCACGTGGGGACACCCGAGGTCTGAAGCTTTCTTT. Translated, it gives CATWGHPRSEAFF.

This clone came up many times. Other nucleotide sequences in the sample specify the same CDR3. This chain connects TRBV4-2 to TRBJ2-3, with D perhaps matching TRBD2 (5 bases). In germline, CDR1 is LGHNA, CDR2 YNFKEQ. The CDR3 sequence is 12 residues long. Trimming shortened V by 4 bases and J by 6 bases, and 8 bases separated the two germline ends. In DNA, the CDR3 is TGTGCCAGCAGCCCCCCGGGGGATACGCAGTATTTT. Translated, it gives CASSPPGDTQYF.

This chain joins TRBV2 and TRBJ2-1, with a possible D match to TRBD2 (6 bases). Trimming left V 8 bases short and J 7 bases short, with 12 bases between. CDR3 size: 12 residues. Germline V CDR1 and CDR2: SNHLY, FYNNEI. CDR3 residues: CASQAGRNEQFF. The CDR3, as DNA: TGTGCCAGCCAGGCGGGGAGGAATGAGCAGTTCTTC.

The rearrangement links TRBV19 to TRBJ1-5; no definite D call. From germline, CDR1 is LNHDA and CDR2 SQIVND (reference sequence). CDR3 length: 14 amino acids. Trimming left V 7 bases short and J 2 bases short, with 12 bases between. Here the CDR3 reads CASTLGQGNQPQHF. The CDR3 nucleotides are TGTGCCAGTACCCTGGGTCAGGGCAATCAGCCCCAGCATTTT.

The rearrangement joins TRBV6-5 to TRBJ2-7; D might be TRBD2 (6 bases). CDR1 is MNHEY and CDR2 is SVGAGI in the germline V gene. V was cut by 7 bases and J by 1 base, with 14 bases left in between. The CDR3 consists of 14 residues. CDR3 bases: TGTGCCAGCAAGCGGGTAACGGAGTCCTACGAGCAGTACTTC. Translated, it gives CASKRVTESYEQYF.

V gene TRBV7-2 combines with J gene TRBJ2-6, with D perhaps matching TRBD2 (7 bases). Germline V gene lookup returns CDR1 SGHTA and CDR2 FQGNSA. This CDR3 contains 17 residues. With 5 bases removed from V and 0 bases from J, the gap between germline ends came to 14 bases. This chain's CDR3 is CASSPTGGPSGANVLTF. In DNA form, the CDR3 reads TGTGCCAGCAGCCCCACCGGGGGGCCCTCTGGGGCCAACGTCCTGACTTTC.

For this clone: The same CDR3 arises from other DNA sequences in this sample as well. J is TRBJ2-5 and V is TRBV7-9, with D perhaps matching TRBD2 (6 bases). CDR3 length equals 14 residues. The ends were cut back, 5 bases at V and 7 bases at J, with 17 bases in the middle. Germline V gives CDR1 SEHNR, CDR2 FQNEAQ (reference sequence). CDR3 protein: CASSPGTGRGTQYF. The DNA of the CDR3 is TGTGCCAGCAGCCCAGGGACTGGCCGAGGGACCCAGTACTTC.

The chain couples TRBV18 to TRBJ2-5; D possibly corresponds to TRBD2 (6 bases). The CDR3 contains 14 residues. Between the trimmed V and J ends, which lost 3 bases and 3 bases, there was a span of 11 bases. Germline CDR1 is KGHSH and CDR2 is LQKENI. In DNA, the CDR3 is TGTGCCAGCTCACCGACTAGAATAAAAGAGACCCAGTACTTC. Translated: CASSPTRIKETQYF.

This chain links TRBV4-3 with TRBJ2-3, with 10 bases fitting TRBD2. The CDR3 runs to 17 residues. The ends lost 1 base at V and 6 bases at J; junction bases unmatched: 10. CDR1 LGHNA and CDR2 YSLEER come from the germline V gene. The CDR3 DNA reads as TGCGCCAGCAGCCAAGGAGGGAGCGGGGGGGCCATGGATACGCAGTATTTT. Amino acid sequence: CASSQGGSGGAMDTQYF.

The chain links TRBV7-2 to TRBJ1-1; perhaps TRBD1 as D (6 bases). V dropped 4 bases and J dropped 9 bases, with 12 bases sitting between them. There are 12 residues in the CDR3. Per germline, CDR1 SGHTA and CDR2 FQGNSA. For the CDR3, the DNA is TGTGCCAGCAGCTCCCCCACAGGGAAAGCTTTCTTT. Translated, it gives CASSSPTGKAFF.

DNA of the CDR3: TGTGCCAGCTCACCCCCAGGGGGGAGCAATCAGCCCCAGCATTTT. This sequence encodes CASSPPGGSNQPQHF. The genes are TRBV18 and TRBJ1-5; 7 bases are a match to TRBD1. With V trimmed by 3 bases and J by 1 base, 3 bases remained unmatched. The germline V gene has CDR1 KGHSH and CDR2 LQKENI. The CDR3 has 15 residues. Combining the CDR3 with reference TRBV18 and TRBJ1-5 gives the whole variable domain NAGVMQNPRHLVRRRGQEARLRCSPMKGHSHVYWYRQLPEEGLKFMVYLQKENIIDESGMPKERFSAEFPKEGPSILRIQQVVRGDSAAYFCASSPPGGSNQPQHFGDGTRLSIL.

This clone was observed a handful of times. V is TRBV9 and J is TRBJ2-6, with D perhaps matching TRBD1 or TRBD2 (5 bases each). The length of the CDR3 is 14 residues. V dropped 4 bases and J dropped 4 bases, with 9 bases sitting between them. From germline, CDR1 is SGDLS and CDR2 YYNGEE. The CDR3 sequence: CASSLRGGANVLTF. The CDR3 DNA reads as TGTGCCAGCAGCCTCCGGGGCGGGGCCAACGTCCTGACTTTC.

This chain joins TRBV6-1 and TRBJ1-2; TRBD1 agrees at 7 bases. Germline V gives CDR1 MNHNS, CDR2 SASEGT. Unmatched junction bases numbered 5, after V lost 7 bases and J lost 6 bases. This CDR3 is 12 amino acids long. The CDR3 DNA reads as TGTGCCAGCACTTTGACAGGGAATGGCTACACCTTC. Translated, it gives CASTLTGNGYTF.

The chain couples TRBV19 to TRBJ1-2, with D perhaps matching TRBD1 (5 bases). V lost 6 bases to trimming and J lost 3 bases, with 17 bases between them. The CDR3 sequence is 15 residues long. The V gene's germline CDR1 is LNHDA and CDR2 SQIVND (reference sequence). CDR3 sequence reads: CASRPLGTVYYGYTF. The CDR3 region has the DNA TGTGCCAGTAGGCCCTTGGGGACGGTTTACTATGGCTACACCTTC. Combining the CDR3 with reference TRBV19 and TRBJ1-2 gives the whole variable domain DGGITQSPKYLFRKEGQNVTLSCEQNLNHDAMYWYRQDPGQGLRLIYYSQIVNDFQKGDIAEGYSVSREKKESFPLTVTSAQKNPTAFYLCASRPLGTVYYGYTFGSGTRLTVV.